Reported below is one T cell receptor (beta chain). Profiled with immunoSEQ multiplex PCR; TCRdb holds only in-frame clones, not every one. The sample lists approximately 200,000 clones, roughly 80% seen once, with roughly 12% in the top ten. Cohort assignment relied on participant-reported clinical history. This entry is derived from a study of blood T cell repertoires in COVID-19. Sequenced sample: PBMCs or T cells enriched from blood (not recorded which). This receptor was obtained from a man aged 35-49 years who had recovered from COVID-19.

CDR3: CASSPGTGGNSPLHF. In DNA, the CDR3 is TGTGCCAGCAGTCCCGGGACAGGGGGGAATTCACCCCTCCACTTT. The chain combines TRBV27 with TRBJ1-6; 11 nucleotides line up with TRBD1. This CDR3 is built from 15 residues. Germline loops: CDR1 MNHEY, CDR2 SMNVEV (reference sequence). V lost 5 bases to trimming and J lost 7 bases; unmatched junction nucleotides: 4.